This paragraph reports one TCR beta chain. Only in-frame clones appear in the TCRdb table, and some are missing; sequencing was by immunoSEQ multiplex PCR. The repertoire holds about 170,000 clones, with over 70% as singletons. The data were obtained in a study of blood T cell repertoires in COVID-19. The junction had 3 bases not matched to a gene; V was cut back by 7 bases and J by 8 bases. The V gene's germline CDR1 is MNHEY and CDR2 SVGAGI. The CDR3 runs 13 residues. This sequence originates from a woman in her fifties or sixties with acute or convalescent COVID-19. This chain uses TRBV6-5 with TRBJ2-1; 12 positions match TRBD2. The sequenced sample consisted of peripheral blood. Here the CDR3 reads CASTSGGADEQFF. The CDR3 DNA is TGTGCCAGCACTAGCGGGGGGGCTGATGAGCAGTTCTTC.